This T cell receptor (beta chain) was captured in a study of cytomegalovirus exposure and HLA in healthy donors. The CDR3 is made up of 13 amino acids. Trimming left V 6 bases short and J 8 bases short, with 16 bases between. Germline V gives CDR1 MNHEY, CDR2 SVGAGI. All the people who gave samples were healthy bone marrow donors. The PCR contained 60 Vbeta and 13 Jbeta primers. Profiled with immunoSEQ multiplex PCR; TCRdb holds only in-frame clones, not every one. The sample consists of some 200,000 clones, 9.5% of them appearing once. Sequenced input: PBMCs. This rearrangement joins TRBV6-5 to TRBJ1-1; possible D gene TRBD1, 5 bases. The sequence was obtained from a woman in her twenties or thirties in good health and CMV-seropositive. CDR3 sequence reads: CASSHRQGREAFF. CDR3 nucleotide sequence: TGTGCCAGCAGCCACCGCCAGGGAAGAGAAGCTTTCTTT.